One sample yielded the 5 T cell receptor beta chains listed below, sequenced in a study of blood T cell repertoires in COVID-19. Generated by immunoSEQ multiplex PCR, the TCRdb table keeps only in-frame clones and is missing some. The sample carries roughly 400,000 clones, around nine tenths recorded once. Sample: PBMCs or T cells enriched from blood (not recorded which). All receptors come from a woman aged 45-65 years who had recovered from COVID-19.

The chain uses TRBV7-9 and TRBJ2-2; 9 nucleotides agree with TRBD1. This CDR3 is 16 amino acids long. Unmatched junction bases numbered 6, after V lost 2 bases and J lost 5 bases. The germline CDR1 and CDR2 sequences are SEHNR and FQNEAQ (reference sequence). The CDR3 loop reads CASSLTQGARTGELFF. The CDR3 DNA follows: TGTGCCAGCAGCTTAACACAGGGGGCGAGGACCGGGGAGCTGTTTTTT.

The chain uses TRBV2 and TRBJ1-2; D is possibly TRBD1 (5 bases). V shed 5 bases and J shed 7 bases, with 11 bases lying between them. Germline CDR1 is SNHLY and CDR2 is FYNNEI. This CDR3 is built from 12 residues. The CDR3 nucleotides are TGTGCCAGCAGTCTGGGGCAGGGTGGCTACACCTTC. Its translation: CASSLGQGGYTF.

V and J are TRBV6-5 and TRBJ1-5, with D maybe TRBD1 (6 bases). Between the trimmed V and J ends, which lost 4 bases and 4 bases, there was a span of 8 bases. Per the germline V gene, CDR1 is MNHEY and CDR2 is SVGAGI. This CDR3 is 13 amino acids long. CDR3 in amino acids: CASSSTGNQPQHF. CDR3 bases: TGTGCCAGCAGTTCTACAGGGAATCAGCCCCAGCATTTT.

V and J are TRBV5-1 and TRBJ1-6; 7 bases match TRBD1. This CDR3 region has 15 residues. Germline loops: CDR1 SGHRS, CDR2 YFSETQ. V lost 4 bases and J lost 4; bases outside the gene matches: 5. The CDR3 region has the DNA TGCGCCAGCAGCCCCACGGGACAGTATAATTCACCCCTCCACTTT. This sequence encodes CASSPTGQYNSPLHF. The full variable domain, its missing parts supplied by reference TRBV5-1 and TRBJ1-6, is KAGVTQTPRYLIKTRGQQVTLSCSPISGHRSVSWYQQTPGQGLQFLFEYFSETQRNKGNFPGRFSGRQFSNSRSEMNVSTLELGDSALYLCASSPTGQYNSPLHFGNGTRLTVT.

The chain links TRBV28 to TRBJ1-6; no definite D call. The CDR3 loop spans 14 amino acids. The V gene's germline CDR1 is MDHEN and CDR2 SYDVKM. The ends were cut back, 3 bases at V and 9 bases at J, with 12 bases in the middle. The CDR3 coding sequence is TGTGCCAGCAGTTTTCGGGGTCTGGTTTCACCCCTCCACTTT. Translation gives CASSFRGLVSPLHF.